This T cell receptor beta chain appears in the sequencing data of a study of somatic mutations in cytotoxic T cells in rheumatoid arthritis. Turning to the study itself: After diagnosis, patient blood (about 30 ml EDTA) was drawn right away, before any treatment was given.

Here immunoSEQ multiplex PCR was the method, and the copy in TCRdb shows in-frame clones only, minus some. The sample lists around 20,000 clones, about 85% occurring once. As concerns this clone: Antigen specificity is unknown.

The study's findings and limits: Per patient, the largest CD8+ clone was found to exceed 20% of CD8+ cells in about an eighth of the roughly 65 cases.

CDR1 MNHNS and CDR2 SASEGT come from the germline V gene. The CDR3 is 13 amino acids. Trimming stripped 5 bases from V and 4 bases from J, with 11 bases between. The rearrangement links TRBV6-1 to TRBJ1-1; D gene unclear. The receptor comes from an adult with rheumatoid arthritis. The source material was CD8+ T cells sorted from blood. The DNA for the CDR3 is TGTGCCAGCAGTCCTGGTTGGAGCACTGAAGCTTTCTTT. Protein sequence: CASSPGWSTEAFF.